This T cell receptor beta chain is from a study of T cells after yellow fever vaccination. Study findings and constraints: Most primary-vaccination clones recurred post-booster (more than 95% CD4, just over 85% CD8).

Remarks on this clonotype: Its antigen is still unknown.

The germline CDR1 and CDR2 sequences are DFQATT and SNEGSKA (reference sequence). Trimming left V 5 bases short and J 4 bases short, with 26 bases between. This CDR3 region has 17 residues. TCRdb re-called the 5' RACE reads through MiXCR, storing one row per CDR3 protein. The sample consists of about 260,000 distinct CDR3 sequences, 5.2% of them appearing once. The chain uses TRBV20-1 and TRBJ2-5, with D possibly TRBD2 on 7 matching bases. This sample comprised CD4+ T cells sorted from PBMCs, obtained on the day of the yellow fever booster vaccination. This clonotype was sampled from a man aged 18-30 years who received the YFV17D yellow fever vaccine. CDR3 nucleotide sequence: TGCAGTGCTCCCCCCGTGGACTCTAGGGGGGGGGGAGAGACCCAGTACTTC. This codes for CSAPPVDSRGGGETQYF.